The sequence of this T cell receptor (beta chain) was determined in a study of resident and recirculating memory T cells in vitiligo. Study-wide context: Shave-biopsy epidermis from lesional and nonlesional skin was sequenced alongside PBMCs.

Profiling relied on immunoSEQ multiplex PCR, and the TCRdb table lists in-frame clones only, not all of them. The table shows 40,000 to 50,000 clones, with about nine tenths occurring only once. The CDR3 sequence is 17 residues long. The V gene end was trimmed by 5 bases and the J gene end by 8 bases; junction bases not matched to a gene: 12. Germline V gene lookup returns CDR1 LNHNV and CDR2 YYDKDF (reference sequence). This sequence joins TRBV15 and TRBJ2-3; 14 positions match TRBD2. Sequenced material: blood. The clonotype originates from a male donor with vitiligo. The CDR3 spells CATSESLGLAGEGTQYF. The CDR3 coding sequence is TGTGCCACCAGCGAGAGTTTGGGACTAGCGGGGGAGGGTACGCAGTATTTT.